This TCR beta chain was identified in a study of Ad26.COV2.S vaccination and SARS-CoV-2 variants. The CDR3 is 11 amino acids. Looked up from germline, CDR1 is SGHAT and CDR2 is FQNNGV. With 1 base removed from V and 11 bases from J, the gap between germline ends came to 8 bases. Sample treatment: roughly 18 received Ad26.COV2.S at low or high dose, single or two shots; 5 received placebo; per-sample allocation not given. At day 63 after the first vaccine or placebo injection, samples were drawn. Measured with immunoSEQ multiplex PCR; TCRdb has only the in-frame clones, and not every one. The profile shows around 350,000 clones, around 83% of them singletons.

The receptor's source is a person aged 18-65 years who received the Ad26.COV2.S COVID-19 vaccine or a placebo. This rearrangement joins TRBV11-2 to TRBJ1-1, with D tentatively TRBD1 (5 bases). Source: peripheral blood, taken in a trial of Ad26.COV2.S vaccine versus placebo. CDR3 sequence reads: CASSLGGEAFF. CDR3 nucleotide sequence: TGTGCCAGCAGCTTAGGGGGGGAGGCTTTCTTT.